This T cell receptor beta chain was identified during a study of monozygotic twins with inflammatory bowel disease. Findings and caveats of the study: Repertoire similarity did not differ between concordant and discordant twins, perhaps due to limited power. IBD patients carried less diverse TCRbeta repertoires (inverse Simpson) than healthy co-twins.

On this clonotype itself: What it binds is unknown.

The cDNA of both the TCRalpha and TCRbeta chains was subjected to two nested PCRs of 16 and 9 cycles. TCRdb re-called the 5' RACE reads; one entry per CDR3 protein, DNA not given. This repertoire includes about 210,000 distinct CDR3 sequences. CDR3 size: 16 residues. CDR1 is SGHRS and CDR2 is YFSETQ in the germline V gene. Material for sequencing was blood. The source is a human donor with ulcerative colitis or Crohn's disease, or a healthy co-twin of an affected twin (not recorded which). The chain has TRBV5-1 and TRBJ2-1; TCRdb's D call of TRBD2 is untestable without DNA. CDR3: CASSLGGGGLYNEQFF.